Presented here are 22 T cell receptor beta chains from one specimen sequenced in a study of blood T cell repertoires in COVID-19. Repertoires were generated with immunoSEQ multiplex PCR, while TCRdb's copy carries only in-frame clones and drops some. The table includes about 360,000 clones, around nine tenths detected once. The sample was peripheral blood. The receptors derive from a human donor in a cohort sampled during active COVID-19.

The genes are TRBV7-3 and TRBJ2-2; D is perhaps TRBD1 (6 bases). Germline V CDR1 and CDR2: SGHTA, FQGTGA. The CDR3 totals 14 residues. The V gene lost 9 bases and the J gene lost 4 bases, with 15 bases spanning the gap. CDR3 sequence reads: CASSKGVGTGELFF. CDR3 sequence (DNA): TGTGCCAGTAGTAAGGGGGTTGGCACCGGGGAGCTGTTTTTT.

The chain links TRBV19 to TRBJ2-7, with 9 bases aligning to TRBD2. CDR3 length equals 14 residues. Germline V gives CDR1 LNHDA, CDR2 SQIVND (reference sequence). V gave up 1 base and J gave up 7 bases; unmatched junction bases: 5. The CDR3 nucleotides are TGTGCCAGTAGTATAGGCGGGGGGGCCGAAGAGCAGTACTTC. Its protein is CASSIGGGAEEQYF.

V usage is TRBV28 and J usage is TRBJ2-3; maybe TRBD1 (5 bases). Germline V gene sequence: CDR1 MDHEN, CDR2 SYDVKM. The V end lost 7 bases, the J end lost 3 bases, and 17 bases lay between the germline ends. The CDR3 loop spans 15 amino acids. The CDR3 loop reads CASKRGFVGTDTQYF. CDR3 coding DNA: TGTGCCAGCAAAAGGGGCTTTGTAGGAACAGATACGCAGTATTTT.

The chain links TRBV9 to TRBJ1-4; D is possibly TRBD1 (5 bases). Germline loops: CDR1 SGDLS, CDR2 YYNGEE. This CDR3 comprises 15 residues. Between the trimmed V and J ends, which lost 4 bases and 4 bases, there was a span of 14 bases. The DNA of the CDR3 is TGTGCCAGCAGCTGGGGCAAGCAGGATAATGAAAAACTGTTTTTT. It codes for CASSWGKQDNEKLFF.

V is TRBV4-1 and J is TRBJ2-7, with TRBD2 as a possible D gene (7 bases). Trimming cost V 1 base and J 3 bases, with 13 bases left between them. The CDR3 is made up of 15 amino acids. From germline, CDR1 is MGHRA and CDR2 YSYEKL. The CDR3 DNA is TGCGCCAGCAGCCAAGGAGGGAGGGGGGACTACGAGCAGTACTTC. Its protein product is CASSQGGRGDYEQYF.

The V call is TRBV28, the J call TRBJ2-3; the D is unclear. The CDR3 sequence is 16 residues long. Germline V gene sequence: CDR1 MDHEN, CDR2 SYDVKM. Deletions cut 1 base from V and 0 bases from J, with 11 bases between. The CDR3 here is CASSLSPVESTDTQYF. The CDR3, as DNA: TGTGCCAGCAGTTTATCTCCGGTGGAGAGCACAGATACGCAGTATTTT. The full variable domain, its missing parts supplied by reference TRBV28 and TRBJ2-3, is DVKVTQSSRYLVKRTGEKVFLECVQDMDHENMFWYRQDPGLGLRLIYFSYDVKMKEKGDIPEGYSVSREKKERFSLILESASTNQTSMYLCASSLSPVESTDTQYFGPGTRLTVL.

This clone was seen only a few times. The chain employs TRBV4-1 and TRBJ1-2, with a tentative D call TRBD1 (5 bases). V was trimmed by 4 bases and J by 8 bases, leaving 29 bases between them. There are 18 residues in the CDR3. Germline CDR1 MGHRA, CDR2 YSYEKL. The CDR3 nucleotides read TGCGCCAGCAGCCCGAAAGTATGGGGCGGGGGAGAGGGAGGCGGCTACACCTTC. This encodes CASSPKVWGGGEGGGYTF.

The sample holds a few counts of this clone. The chain is built from TRBV28 and TRBJ2-1; 11 nucleotides line up with TRBD2. The J segment lost 0 bases and the V segment lost 9 bases, leaving 16 bases of the junction unmatched. The CDR3 has 19 amino acids. In germline, CDR1 is MDHEN, CDR2 SYDVKM. This CDR3 reads CASGGDRAGLAVSYNEQFF. CDR3 bases: TGTGCCAGTGGGGGTGATAGGGCGGGACTAGCGGTCTCCTACAATGAGCAGTTCTTC.

This rearrangement joins TRBV6-5 to TRBJ1-1, with 7 bases lining up with TRBD1. In germline, CDR1 is MNHEY, CDR2 SVGAGI. The CDR3 extends over 13 amino acids. The trim removed 6 bases at V and 5 bases at J, leaving 6 bases unmatched. The CDR3, as DNA: TGTGCCAGCAGCCTTACAGGGGAGACTGAAGCTTTCTTT. Protein sequence: CASSLTGETEAFF.

This chain uses TRBV23-1 with TRBJ2-7, with TRBD2 matching over 9 bases. TRBV23-1 is given ORF status, its function remaining uncertain. The CDR3 covers 18 residues. Trimming removed 0 bases from V and 2 bases from J; junction bases left unmatched: 11. In nucleotides, the CDR3 is TGCGCCAGCAGTCAATCCCGATTAATAGCGGGGGAAGCCTACGAGCAGTACTTC. It specifies CASSQSRLIAGEAYEQYF.

The chain couples TRBV6-5 to TRBJ1-2, with 7 bases identical to TRBD1. The germline V gene has CDR1 MNHEY and CDR2 SVGAGI. Germline trimming cut 6 bases from V and 7 bases from J; bases unmatched to any gene: 11. This CDR3 is 14 amino acids long. The CDR3 protein is CASRLLGSGGGYTF. DNA for the CDR3: TGTGCCAGCAGACTCCTCGGGTCAGGGGGTGGCTACACCTTC.

V usage is TRBV19 and J usage is TRBJ1-2; D uncertain. Germline V gene data show CDR1 as LNHDA and CDR2 as SQIVND (reference sequence). The V gene lost 5 bases and the J gene lost 4 bases, with 20 bases spanning the gap. The CDR3 totals 16 residues. CDR3 in amino acids: CASSEINREYSYGYTF. CDR3 sequence (DNA): TGTGCCAGTAGTGAAATCAACCGGGAATACAGCTATGGCTACACCTTC.

This sequence joins TRBV5-1 and TRBJ2-3; 8 bases are shared with TRBD2. The CDR3 runs 15 residues. The V gene end was trimmed by 0 bases and the J gene end by 2 bases; junction bases not matched to a gene: 2. CDR1 SGHRS and CDR2 YFSETQ come from the germline V gene. The CDR3 DNA reads as TGCGCCAGCAGCTTGGACGGGAGGGACACAGATACGCAGTATTTT. This codes for CASSLDGRDTDTQYF.

The J gene is TRBJ2-3, the V gene TRBV15, with a possible D match to TRBD2 (5 bases). Germline assignment: CDR1 LNHNV and CDR2 YYDKDF (reference sequence). The length of the CDR3 is 14 residues. The V and J ends lost 6 bases and 4 bases respectively, with 14 bases between them. The CDR3 DNA sequence: TGTGCCACCAGTCCCCGGCTAGCAGCAGATACGCAGTATTTT. This translates into CATSPRLAADTQYF.

The chain links TRBV24-1 to TRBJ2-5; 11 nucleotides match TRBD1. The junction had 5 bases not matched to a gene; V was cut back by 7 bases and J by 5 bases. Germline V lookup: CDR1 KGHDR, CDR2 SFDVKD. The CDR3 runs to 14 residues. CDR3 residues: CATRGTGGDETQYF. The CDR3 DNA follows: TGTGCCACCAGGGGGACAGGGGGGGATGAGACCCAGTACTTC.

This chain connects TRBV4-1 to TRBJ2-7, with 11 bases identical to TRBD1. Germline assignment: CDR1 MGHRA and CDR2 YSYEKL. The V and J ends lost 1 base and 3 bases, in that order; junction bases with no gene match: 2. The CDR3 is made up of 15 amino acids. CDR3 loop: CASSQVGTGGYEQYF. The CDR3 nucleotides are TGCGCCAGCAGCCAAGTTGGGACAGGGGGCTACGAGCAGTACTTC.

The CDR3 DNA reads as TGCAGTGCTAGTTCGGACAGGGGGCCTTACGAGCAGTACTTC. Protein product: CSASSDRGPYEQYF. The J gene is TRBJ2-7, the V gene TRBV20-1; 11 bases are shared with TRBD1. The CDR3 is made up of 14 amino acids. V lost 3 bases and J lost 4; bases outside the gene matches: 5. The germline V gene encodes CDR1 DFQATT and CDR2 SNEGSKA (reference sequence).

This clone was recorded once. The chain has TRBV24-1 and TRBJ2-7; 12 bases line up with TRBD1. V shed 7 bases, J shed 4 bases, and the junction held 13 bases outside the gene matches. Germline CDR1 is KGHDR and CDR2 is SFDVKD. This CDR3 contains 17 residues. The CDR3 sequence is CATSPGRVGQGAYEQYF. As DNA, the CDR3 is TGTGCCACCAGCCCCGGCCGAGTGGGACAGGGGGCTTACGAGCAGTACTTC.

V and J are TRBV23-1 and TRBJ2-7; tentative D call: TRBD2 (5 bases). TRBV23-1 is an ORF, and what it does is uncertain. The CDR3 is 17 residues long. Deletions cut 0 bases from V and 2 bases from J, with 17 bases between. The CDR3, as DNA: TGCGCCAGCAGTCAATCCCCGGGGTGCGAGCACCCCTACGAGCAGTACTTC. Its protein is CASSQSPGCEHPYEQYF.

V gene TRBV11-3 combines with J gene TRBJ2-1, with a possible D match to TRBD2 (5 bases). Per the germline V gene, CDR1 is SGHNT and CDR2 is YENEEA. The ends were cut back, 5 bases at V and 8 bases at J, with 10 bases in the middle. The CDR3 contains 12 residues. The CDR3 sequence is CASSAGSYEQFF. CDR3 in DNA: TGTGCCAGCAGCGCGGGTAGTTATGAGCAGTTCTTC.

In this sample, this clone turned up once. J is TRBJ2-7 and V is TRBV27, with D perhaps matching TRBD2 (6 bases). This CDR3 comprises 15 residues. Trimming shortened V by 6 bases and J by 3 bases, and 18 bases separated the two germline ends. In germline, CDR1 is MNHEY, CDR2 SMNVEV (reference sequence). DNA of the CDR3: TGTGCCAGCAGCCGTTCCGGGGGATTTCTCTACGAGCAGTACTTC. Amino acid sequence: CASSRSGGFLYEQYF.

The chain combines TRBV27 with TRBJ2-7, with D possibly being TRBD2 (5 bases). Germline V CDR1 and CDR2: MNHEY, SMNVEV (reference sequence). The CDR3 loop spans 14 amino acids. The V and J ends lost 2 bases and 4 bases respectively, with 12 bases between them. The CDR3 loop reads CASSLGRGPYEQYF. The CDR3 DNA follows: TGTGCCAGCAGTTTAGGCAGAGGGCCTTACGAGCAGTACTTC.